This T cell receptor beta chain stems from a study of cytomegalovirus exposure and HLA in healthy donors. Study-wide results and caveats: Most of the TCR beta V segments (in an earlier analysis) were productive either about 87% or about 30% of the time. Reports described diagnosis of cytomegalovirus status by the classifier as highly specific and sensitive. Follow-up analysis seemed to connect common viral pathogens with several of the most significant clusters identified.

Amplification used 60 Vbeta primers and 13 Jbeta primers. TCRdb keeps only in-frame clones here, not all; method: immunoSEQ multiplex PCR. The table has more than 90,000 clones, approximately 76% seen once. As for this clone: Its antigen is undetermined.

Sequencing input: PBMCs. The TCR sequence derives from a man aged 50-59 years in good health and CMV-seropositive.

The CDR3 DNA reads TGTGCCAGCAGCCAAGACCGCGGCAGGGGGCATGGCTACACCTTC. Amino acid sequence: CASSQDRGRGHGYTF. The rearrangement links TRBV14 to TRBJ1-2; 8 bases agree with TRBD1. The germline CDR1 and CDR2 sequences are SGHDN and FVKESK. Losses at the gene ends were 0 bases for V and 6 bases for J; bases not matched to a gene: 6. CDR3 length equals 15 residues.